The 20 T cell receptor beta chains given below trace back to one sample, sequenced in a study of T cell repertoires in cytomegalovirus infection. Their specific antigens are unknown. TCRdb re-derived calls from the reads in MiXCR, one entry per CDR3 protein. In the table there are roughly 570,000 distinct CDR3 sequences, approximately 40% of which are singletons. Sequences were derived from cultured PBMCs, sampled from culture after CMV antigen stimulation. Receptors were obtained from a human donor in good health (CMV status not recorded). Some clones in this sample may be carry-over from other donors' samples.

The chain carries TRBV11-1 and TRBJ2-1, with D possibly matching TRBD1 (7 bases). The CDR3 has 15 amino acids. Per germline, CDR1 SGHAT and CDR2 FQDESV (reference sequence). Trimming took 5 bases from V and 2 from J, leaving 13 bases between them. The chain's CDR3 is CASSRGRGAYNEQFF. In nucleotides, the CDR3 is TGTGCCAGCAGCAGGGGCAGGGGGGCCTACAATGAGCAGTTCTTC.

This chain joins TRBV7-8 and TRBJ2-3; TRBD2 agrees at 8 bases. Trimming at V came to 1 base and at J to 5 bases, leaving 8 bases not matched to a gene. From germline, CDR1 is SGHVS and CDR2 FQNEAQ. This CDR3 region has 16 residues. The CDR3 DNA follows: TGTGCCAGCAGCTTAGTGGAGCGGGGGTTTGAAGATACGCAGTATTTT. This codes for CASSLVERGFEDTQYF.

This clonotype was seen a single time. The DNA for the CDR3 is TGTGCCAGCAGCCCTCCCGCGCGGGCCGAGCAGTACTTC. Protein: CASSPPARAEQYF. This chain joins TRBV7-2 and TRBJ2-7; D is possibly TRBD2 (5 bases). Trimming took off 5 bases at V and 6 bases at J, with 14 bases between the two ends. The length of the CDR3 is 13 residues. Germline assignment: CDR1 SGHTA and CDR2 FQGNSA.

This rearrangement joins TRBV12-3 or TRBV12-4 to TRBJ2-1, with D maybe TRBD2 (6 bases). This CDR3 region has 11 residues. V lost 11 bases, J lost 9 bases, and 14 bases lay in between. The chain's CDR3 is CAGSKRVEQFF. Here the CDR3 DNA reads TGTGCCGGGTCGAAGCGGGTTGAGCAGTTCTTC.

This clonotype was counted a few times. This chain joins TRBV12-5 and TRBJ2-1; D is uncertain. V was shortened by 1 base and J by 5 bases, with 18 bases between the two germline ends. From germline, CDR1 is LGHNT and CDR2 FRNRAP. The CDR3 is made up of 17 amino acids. The CDR3 DNA is TGTGCTAGTGGTTTGGCCATGACTCAAGGGATCCACAATGAGCAGTTCTTC. Protein: CASGLAMTQGIHNEQFF.

In its sample, this clonotype was seen a few times. The gene calls are TRBV7-9 and TRBJ2-7; D possibly uses TRBD1 or TRBD2 (5 bases each). V was shortened by 5 bases and J by 7 bases, with 24 bases between the two germline ends. The germline gives CDR1 SEHNR, CDR2 FQNEAQ (reference sequence). The CDR3 runs to 16 residues. The chain's CDR3 is CASSPTGQGRDKEQYF. CDR3 nucleotides: TGTGCCAGCAGCCCAACGGGGCAGGGACGTGACAAAGAGCAGTACTTC.

This clonotype was seen a single time. V usage is TRBV12-5 and J usage is TRBJ2-2; a weak D match, TRBD1 (6 bases). This CDR3 region has 16 residues. V was trimmed by 4 bases and J by 3 bases, leaving 15 bases between them. Germline loops: CDR1 LGHNT, CDR2 FRNRAP. The CDR3 sequence: CASGSPDSLDTGELFF. Written as DNA, the CDR3 is TGTGCTAGTGGTTCCCCGGACAGCCTGGACACCGGGGAGCTGTTTTTT.

The V call is TRBV11-2, the J call TRBJ1-1; D uncertain. With 0 bases removed from V and 6 bases from J, the gap between germline ends came to 20 bases. CDR1 is SGHAT and CDR2 is FQNNGV in the germline V gene. This CDR3 has 17 residues. CDR3 sequence: CASSLDTVEGYMAEAFF. The CDR3 DNA reads as TGTGCCAGCAGCTTAGATACCGTGGAGGGTTACATGGCTGAAGCTTTCTTT.

Many counts were recorded for this clonotype. The CDR3 DNA reads TGTGCCAGCAGCTCGGACCGGGACAGGGGGTGGTACGAGCAGTACTTC. As protein: CASSSDRDRGWYEQYF. This chain joins TRBV7-2 and TRBJ2-7, with 11 bases that match TRBD1. Germline CDR1 and CDR2: SGHTA and FQGNSA. This CDR3 contains 16 residues. The ends lost 4 bases at V and 4 bases at J; junction bases unmatched: 9.

In its sample, this clonotype was seen a few times. The V gene is TRBV5-4, the J gene TRBJ1-4, with 9 bases aligning to TRBD1. Per germline, CDR1 SGHNT and CDR2 YYREEE (reference sequence). V shed 4 bases, J shed 2 bases, and the junction held 6 bases outside the gene matches. The CDR3 totals 16 residues. CDR3 loop: CASSPTGGQTNEKLFF. Here the CDR3 DNA reads TGTGCCAGCAGCCCCACAGGGGGCCAGACTAATGAAAAACTGTTTTTT.

The V and J genes are TRBV2 and TRBJ2-1, with 13 bases fitting TRBD2. This CDR3 comprises 16 residues. The germline CDR1 and CDR2 sequences are SNHLY and FYNNEI. V lost 2 bases, J lost 9 bases, and 7 bases stayed unmatched. The CDR3 bases are TGTGCCAGCAGTGAAACTGGACTAGCGGGAGCTCGTGAGCAGTTCTTC. Translated: CASSETGLAGAREQFF.

This clonotype was seen many times. Its ends do not fully match the called genes, so a read error is possible. V usage is TRBV7-2 and J usage is TRBJ1-2; D is unclear. Per the germline V gene, CDR1 is SGHTA and CDR2 is FQGNSA. The CDR3 consists of 13 residues. The CDR3 loop is CASSLGQIYGYTF. The CDR3 DNA is TGTGCCAGCAGTTTAGGGCAGATCTATGGCTACACCTTC. The full variable domain, in which reference TRBV7-2 and TRBJ1-2 provide the parts outside the CDR3, is GAGVSQSPSNKVTEKGKDVELRCDPISGHTALYWYRQSLGQGLEFLIYFQGNSAPDKSGLPSDRFSAERTGGSVSTLTIQRTQQEDSAVYLCASSLGQIYGYTFGSGTRLTVV.

The chain joins TRBV28 to TRBJ1-2; TRBD1 agrees at 7 bases. CDR1 MDHEN and CDR2 SYDVKM come from the germline V gene. The CDR3 contains 16 residues. V lost 5 bases, J lost 0 bases, and 9 bases stayed unmatched. In nucleotides, the CDR3 is TGTGCCAGCAGTCCCCTGGGACAGCTACCTAACTATGGCTACACCTTC. Translation gives CASSPLGQLPNYGYTF.

Only a few counts were recorded for this clonotype. This chain joins TRBV19 and TRBJ2-6; the D is unclear. The germline V gene has CDR1 LNHDA and CDR2 SQIVND (reference sequence). V gave up 0 bases and J gave up 0 bases, with 15 bases separating them. The CDR3 has 19 residues. CDR3: CASSIDQFRSSSGANVLTF. In nucleotides, the CDR3 is TGTGCCAGTAGTATAGATCAATTTAGGAGCTCCTCTGGGGCCAACGTCCTGACTTTC.

The chain employs TRBV5-6 and TRBJ1-1, with 9 bases aligning to TRBD1. CDR3 length: 13 amino acids. CDR1 is SGHDT and CDR2 is YYEEEE in the germline V gene. The V segment lost 4 bases and the J segment 4 bases; nucleotides outside the gene matches: 2. This CDR3 reads CASSRDRVTEAFF. CDR3 nucleotides: TGTGCCAGCAGCAGGGACAGGGTCACTGAAGCTTTCTTT.

This clonotype was detected a few times. The chain recombines TRBV7-9 with TRBJ2-7, with D maybe TRBD1 (5 bases). The ends were cut back, 4 bases at V and 3 bases at J, with 10 bases in the middle. The CDR3 runs to 13 residues. CDR1 is SEHNR and CDR2 is FQNEAQ in the germline V gene (reference sequence). As DNA, the CDR3 is TGTGCCAGCAGCTCAGGGTCGATCTACGAGCAGTACTTC. It translates to CASSSGSIYEQYF.

V and J are TRBV7-2 and TRBJ1-5; D remains ambiguous. The germline V gene encodes CDR1 SGHTA and CDR2 FQGNSA. Trimming left V 9 bases short and J 14 bases short, with 14 bases between. CDR3 length: 10 residues. The CDR3 here is CARWAGPKHF. CDR3 in DNA: TGTGCCAGGTGGGCTGGTCCGAAGCATTTT.

This clonotype has only a few counts. The chain couples TRBV7-2 to TRBJ2-2, with unresolved D. The ends were cut back, 2 bases at V and 6 bases at J, with 13 bases in the middle. The CDR3 runs 15 residues. CDR1 SGHTA and CDR2 FQGNSA come from the germline V gene. CDR3 bases: TGTGCCAGCAGCTTAAGTGTGTCCCACGCCGGGGAGCTGTTTTTT. Translation gives CASSLSVSHAGELFF. Combining the CDR3 with reference TRBV7-2 and TRBJ2-2 gives the whole variable domain GAGVSQSPSNKVTEKGKDVELRCDPISGHTALYWYRQSLGQGLEFLIYFQGNSAPDKSGLPSDRFSAERTGGSVSTLTIQRTQQEDSAVYLCASSLSVSHAGELFFGEGSRLTVL.

The rearrangement joins TRBV29-1 to TRBJ1-1, with D hard to call. The germline gives CDR1 SQVTM, CDR2 ANQGSEA. CDR3 size: 11 residues. Written as DNA, the CDR3 is TGCAGTGTGCCAGGGAACACTGAAGCTTTCTTT. Translation: CSVPGNTEAFF.

This chain joins TRBV28 and TRBJ1-4; tentative D call: TRBD1 (5 bases). CDR3 length: 14 amino acids. The germline gives CDR1 MDHEN, CDR2 SYDVKM. The V gene lost 6 bases and the J gene lost 9 bases, with 17 bases spanning the gap. CDR3 sequence reads: CASSLVGGGQKLFF. As DNA, the CDR3 is TGTGCCAGCAGCCTAGTGGGGGGGGGACAAAAACTGTTTTTT.